This is a list of T cell receptor beta chains from one sample in a study of control samples from healthy donors and cancer patients. Profiling relied on immunoSEQ multiplex PCR, and the TCRdb table lists in-frame clones only, not all of them. The sample carries about 77,000 clones, around 92% recorded once. Sample: blood. These TCRs come from a woman in her sixties or seventies in good health. Each CDR3 is given with its conserved first and last residue. D genes are given only for firm matches. Size tells how often a clone was seen (once, few, many) or the class of an expanded clone, and some rows leave it out.

J gene: TRBJ1-5
V gene: TRBV28
clone size: .
D gene: TRBD1
CDR3 DNA: TGTGCCAGCAGTTTATGGGGGACAGGGGGGTATCAGCCCCAGCATTTT
CDR3 protein: CASSLWGTGGYQPQHF

J gene: TRBJ1-2
V gene: TRBV10-3
clone size: .
D gene: .
CDR3 DNA: TGTGCCATCAGTGAATATACGAGTAGTAACTATGGCTACACCTTC
CDR3 protein: CAISEYTSSNYGYTF

J gene: TRBJ2-7
V gene: TRBV11-2
clone size: .
D gene: TRBD2
CDR3 DNA: TGTGCCAGCAGCTCAGGACTAGCGAGCTACGAGCAGTACTTC
CDR3 protein: CASSSGLASYEQYF

J gene: TRBJ2-1
V gene: TRBV5-4
clone size: .
D gene: .
CDR3 DNA: TGTGCCAGCAGCTTGGCCCGGGCGGGGAGCTCCTACAATGAGCAGTTCTTC
CDR3 protein: CASSLARAGSSYNEQFF

J gene: TRBJ1-5
V gene: TRBV2
clone size: .
D gene: TRBD1
CDR3 DNA: TGTGCCAGCAGCGGACAGGGGGGAATGTATCAGCCCCAGCATTTT
CDR3 protein: CASSGQGGMYQPQHF

J gene: TRBJ2-5
V gene: TRBV11-2
clone size: .
D gene: .
CDR3 DNA: TGTGCCAGCAGCGGTCGTCTCTATCTCCCCCAAGAGACCCAGTACTTC
CDR3 protein: CASSGRLYLPQETQYF

J gene: TRBJ1-2
V gene: TRBV7-3
clone size: .
D gene: .
CDR3 DNA: TGTGCCAGCAGCCCCTCTACGGAGGCCTATGGCTACACCTTC
CDR3 protein: CASSPSTEAYGYTF

J gene: TRBJ2-5
V gene: TRBV5-5
clone size: .
D gene: .
CDR3 DNA: TGTGCCAGCAGCTTGAGTCAATCCCAAGAGACCCAGTACTTC
CDR3 protein: CASSLSQSQETQYF

J gene: TRBJ1-4
V gene: TRBV4-3
clone size: .
D gene: .
CDR3 DNA: TGCGCCAGCAGCCAAGTGCAGGGTGAAAAACTGTTTTTT
CDR3 protein: CASSQVQGEKLFF

J gene: TRBJ1-2
V gene: TRBV28
clone size: .
D gene: TRBD1
CDR3 DNA: TGTGCCAGCAGCTCCCCGACAGGGGGCGCCTATGGCTACACCTTC
CDR3 protein: CASSSPTGGAYGYTF

J gene: TRBJ2-3
V gene: TRBV12-5
clone size: .
D gene: .
CDR3 DNA: TGTGCTAGTGGCCCGGATGTCGGGGTGGGCACAGATACGCAGTATTTT
CDR3 protein: CASGPDVGVGTDTQYF

J gene: TRBJ2-7
V gene: TRBV15
clone size: .
D gene: .
CDR3 DNA: TGTGCCACCAGCAGAAAATCAAGCTCCTACGAGCAGTACTTC
CDR3 protein: CATSRKSSSYEQYF

J gene: TRBJ1-4
V gene: TRBV5-6
clone size: .
D gene: .
CDR3 DNA: TGTGCCAGCAGCTCCTCCGGGGGCCTTAATGAAAAACTGTTTTTT
CDR3 protein: CASSSSGGLNEKLFF

J gene: TRBJ2-5
V gene: TRBV10-2
clone size: .
D gene: .
CDR3 DNA: TGCGCCAGCAGTGAGAACATGGTAGGGGAGACCCAGTACTTC
CDR3 protein: CASSENMVGETQYF

J gene: TRBJ1-6
V gene: TRBV11-2
clone size: .
D gene: .
CDR3 DNA: TGTGCCAGCAGCCCCCGGACAAATAATTCACCCCTCCACTTT
CDR3 protein: CASSPRTNNSPLHF

J gene: TRBJ1-1
V gene: TRBV2
clone size: .
D gene: .
CDR3 DNA: TGTGCCAGCAGTGAGGAGGGACTTGTGACTGAAGCTTTCTTT
CDR3 protein: CASSEEGLVTEAFF

J gene: TRBJ2-3
V gene: TRBV4-1
clone size: .
D gene: .
CDR3 DNA: TGCGCCAGCAGCCAAGAAACGATGGGCACTCTTCAGGATACGCAGTATTTT
CDR3 protein: CASSQETMGTLQDTQYF

J gene: TRBJ2-5
V gene: TRBV11-2
clone size: .
D gene: .
CDR3 DNA: TGTGCCAGCAGCTTGACCCTTTGGGAGACCCAGTACTTC
CDR3 protein: CASSLTLWETQYF

J gene: TRBJ1-1
V gene: TRBV3-1/TRBV3-2
clone size: .
D gene: .
CDR3 DNA: TGTGCCAGCACCGGTTCCGCCCGGGGTCACACTGAAGCTTTCTTT
CDR3 protein: CASTGSARGHTEAFF

J gene: TRBJ1-4
V gene: TRBV25-1
clone size: few
D gene: .
CDR3 DNA: TGTGCCAGCAACCTCGGGGGAGAAAAACTGTTTTTT
CDR3 protein: CASNLGGEKLFF

J gene: TRBJ1-1
V gene: TRBV3-1/TRBV3-2
clone size: .
D gene: TRBD1
CDR3 DNA: TGTGCCAGCAGCCAAACAGGGGGCATTTACACTGAAGCTTTCTTT
CDR3 protein: CASSQTGGIYTEAFF

J gene: TRBJ2-6
V gene: TRBV4-1
clone size: .
D gene: TRBD1
CDR3 DNA: TGCGCCAGCAGCCAAGCCCGGACAGGGGGACGGTCTGGGGCCAACGTCCTGACTTTC
CDR3 protein: CASSQARTGGRSGANVLTF

J gene: TRBJ1-2
V gene: TRBV3-1/TRBV3-2
clone size: .
D gene: TRBD1
CDR3 DNA: TGTGCCAGCAGCCCAGGGGGGCAGCATGGCTACACCTTC
CDR3 protein: CASSPGGQHGYTF

J gene: TRBJ2-7
V gene: TRBV27
clone size: .
D gene: TRBD2
CDR3 DNA: TGTGCCAGCAGTTCGGGGGGAGGCCGACTTCTCTACGAGCAGTACTTC
CDR3 protein: CASSSGGGRLLYEQYF

J gene: TRBJ1-2
V gene: TRBV15
clone size: .
D gene: TRBD1
CDR3 DNA: TGTGCCACCAGCAGAGCCGGGGACAGGAGATATGGCTACACCTTC
CDR3 protein: CATSRAGDRRYGYTF

J gene: TRBJ2-7
V gene: TRBV30
clone size: .
D gene: TRBD2
CDR3 DNA: TGTGCCTGGACGGGCGGGAGTACCCACGAGCAGTACTTC
CDR3 protein: CAWTGGSTHEQYF

J gene: TRBJ1-1
V gene: TRBV27
clone size: .
D gene: TRBD1
CDR3 DNA: TGTGCCAGCAGACCCGGACAGGCGGCTGAAGCTTTCTTT
CDR3 protein: CASRPGQAAEAFF

J gene: TRBJ2-6
V gene: TRBV30
clone size: .
D gene: .
CDR3 DNA: TGTGCCTGGAGTGCCGGTGGGGCCAACGTCCTGACTTTC
CDR3 protein: CAWSAGGANVLTF

J gene: TRBJ2-1
V gene: TRBV2
clone size: once
D gene: TRBD2
CDR3 DNA: TGTGCCAGCAGCCCCCCGGGACTATACAATGAGCAGTTCTTC
CDR3 protein: CASSPPGLYNEQFF